A single sample is the source of the 16 T cell receptor beta chains below, sequenced in a study of cytomegalovirus exposure and HLA in healthy donors. Researchers ran the PCR with 60 Vbeta and 13 Jbeta primers. Sequenced by immunoSEQ multiplex PCR; TCRdb stores in-frame clones only, minus some. The sample holds just over 150,000 clones, 80% to 90% seen once. The specimen sequenced was PBMCs. Receptors originate from a woman between 18 and 30 years old in good health and CMV-seronegative.

This chain links TRBV28 with TRBJ1-6, with D possibly matching TRBD1 (6 bases). V lost 7 bases, J lost 4 bases, and 17 bases lay in between. The CDR3 sequence is 16 residues long. CDR1 and CDR2 from the germline V gene are MDHEN and SYDVKM. The CDR3: CASILGGGAYNSPLHF. The CDR3 DNA reads TGTGCCAGCATCCTCGGGGGGGGCGCTTATAATTCACCCCTCCACTTT. The whole variable domain, filled in from reference TRBV28 and TRBJ1-6, reads DVKVTQSSRYLVKRTGEKVFLECVQDMDHENMFWYRQDPGLGLRLIYFSYDVKMKEKGDIPEGYSVSREKKERFSLILESASTNQTSMYLCASILGGGAYNSPLHFGNGTRLTVT.

Remarks on this clone: A junction boundary mismatches the germline segment, possibly from a read error. The chain combines TRBV27 with TRBJ2-5; perhaps TRBD1 as D (6 bases). Matching the DNA end better, TRBJ2-7 makes the J call doubtful. Germline V CDR1 and CDR2: MNHEY, SMNVEV (reference sequence). The CDR3 sequence is 17 residues long. CDR3 bases: TGTGCCAGCAATTTAAGGTTAGTGGCAGGGGATCCCTACGAGCAGTACTTC. Translated, it gives CASNLRLVAGDPYEQYF.

This clone showed up just a few times. The chain is built from TRBV15 and TRBJ1-5; tentative D call: TRBD1 (5 bases). The germline V gene has CDR1 LNHNV and CDR2 YYDKDF (reference sequence). The CDR3 runs 15 residues. Trimming took off 0 bases at V and 6 bases at J, with 12 bases between the two ends. The CDR3 loop is CATSRDSQGGQPQHF. The CDR3 DNA sequence: TGTGCCACCAGCAGAGATTCGCAGGGCGGTCAGCCCCAGCATTTT.

In its sample, this clone was seen once. The chain employs TRBV15 and TRBJ2-1, with 10 bases lining up with TRBD2. With V trimmed by 1 base and J by 3 bases, 3 bases remained unmatched. From germline, CDR1 is LNHNV and CDR2 YYDKDF (reference sequence). This CDR3 contains 16 residues. In DNA form, the CDR3 reads TGTGCCACCAGCAGAGCTAGGACTAGCGGCTACAATGAGCAGTTCTTC. Protein product: CATSRARTSGYNEQFF.

In this sample, this clone turned up once. The chain recombines TRBV5-1 with TRBJ1-2, with TRBD1 matching 9 bases. The germline V gene has CDR1 SGHRS and CDR2 YFSETQ. V lost 3 bases, J lost 3 bases, and 12 bases stayed unmatched. The CDR3 runs 17 residues. CDR3 bases: TGCGCCAGCAGCTCACACAGGTGGGGACAGGGTGACTATGGCTACACCTTC. Protein sequence: CASSSHRWGQGDYGYTF.

In its sample, this clone was seen once. CDR3 residues: CASSFRDRGPRALHF. The CDR3 coding sequence is TGTGCCAGCAGTTTCCGGGACAGGGGCCCTAGGGCCCTCCACTTT. The chain carries TRBV27 and TRBJ1-6; 10 bases map to TRBD1. The CDR3 spans 15 residues. Germline assignment: CDR1 MNHEY and CDR2 SMNVEV (reference sequence). The V and J ends lost 3 bases and 14 bases, in that order; junction bases with no gene match: 10.

The table lists this clone with a count of one. The rearrangement links TRBV5-4 to TRBJ2-6; no clear D. The CDR3 runs to 15 residues. CDR1 and CDR2 (germline): SGHNT, YYREEE (reference sequence). The ends were cut back, 4 bases at V and 0 bases at J, with 8 bases in the middle. In nucleotides, the CDR3 is TGTGCCAGCAGCCCGTCGAGCTCTGGGGCCAACGTCCTGACTTTC. Encoded protein: CASSPSSSGANVLTF.

The chain carries TRBV5-1 and TRBJ2-2; TRBD2 is a possible D gene (5 bases). CDR3 length: 15 residues. The V and J ends lost 4 bases and 0 bases respectively, with 10 bases between them. CDR1 is SGHRS and CDR2 is YFSETQ in the germline V gene. The CDR3, as DNA: TGCGCCAGCAGCGGTAGCGCGTCGAACACCGGGGAGCTGTTTTTT. Translation: CASSGSASNTGELFF. The full variable domain, its missing parts supplied by reference TRBV5-1 and TRBJ2-2, is KAGVTQTPRYLIKTRGQQVTLSCSPISGHRSVSWYQQTPGQGLQFLFEYFSETQRNKGNFPGRFSGRQFSNSRSEMNVSTLELGDSALYLCASSGSASNTGELFFGEGSRLTVL.

In this sample, this clone turned up once. The V gene is TRBV11-2, the J gene TRBJ2-5, with TRBD1 matching 11 bases. The DNA end is a closer match to TRBJ2-7, so the J assignment may be wrong. Germline V gene data show CDR1 as SGHAT and CDR2 as FQNNGV. The CDR3 runs to 19 residues. The chain's CDR3 is CASSLGSFGQGARRNEQYF. CDR3 nucleotides: TGTGCCAGCAGCTTAGGTAGTTTCGGACAGGGGGCGAGAAGGAACGAGCAGTACTTC.

This chain connects TRBV28 to TRBJ2-6; 9 bases fit TRBD1. This CDR3 is built from 18 residues. The V segment lost 5 bases and the J segment 0 bases; nucleotides outside the gene matches: 8. From germline, CDR1 is MDHEN and CDR2 SYDVKM. This CDR3 is CASSSAGTGLSGANVLTF. The CDR3 DNA is TGTGCCAGCAGTAGTGCGGGGACAGGGCTCTCTGGGGCCAACGTCCTGACTTTC. Together with reference TRBV28 and TRBJ2-6, the CDR3 gives the full variable domain: DVKVTQSSRYLVKRTGEKVFLECVQDMDHENMFWYRQDPGLGLRLIYFSYDVKMKEKGDIPEGYSVSREKKERFSLILESASTNQTSMYLCASSSAGTGLSGANVLTFGAGSRLTVL.

This chain uses TRBV7-2 with TRBJ2-4; D possibly corresponds to TRBD1 (6 bases). Germline CDR1 is SGHTA and CDR2 is FQGNSA. The CDR3 spans 13 residues. Trimming took 4 bases from V and 4 from J, leaving 8 bases between them. The CDR3 DNA sequence: TGTGCCAGCAGCTACGGACAGAAAAACATTCAGTACTTC. As protein: CASSYGQKNIQYF.

This chain uses TRBV5-6 with TRBJ2-2; D might be TRBD1 (5 bases). Per germline, CDR1 SGHDT and CDR2 YYEEEE. The length of the CDR3 is 15 residues. V gave up 4 bases and J gave up 1 base, with 11 bases separating them. The CDR3 is CASSRRALNTGELFF. The CDR3 region has the DNA TGTGCCAGCAGCCGCAGGGCTTTGAACACCGGGGAGCTGTTTTTT.

The gene calls are TRBV7-9 and TRBJ1-1; D remains unclear. Germline V gene lookup returns CDR1 SEHNR and CDR2 FQNEAQ (reference sequence). The CDR3 consists of 15 residues. V shed 5 bases and J shed 6 bases, with 19 bases lying between them. In nucleotides, the CDR3 is TGTGCCAGCAGCCTCCCGTCCGTTCGGGTCTCTGAAGCTTTCTTT. This codes for CASSLPSVRVSEAFF.

This chain joins TRBV7-9 and TRBJ1-2; no clear D gene. V shed 5 bases and J shed 6 bases, with 13 bases lying between them. The germline V gene encodes CDR1 SEHNR and CDR2 FQNEAQ (reference sequence). CDR3 length: 13 residues. The CDR3 protein is CASSKGGVDGYTF. The CDR3 DNA reads as TGTGCCAGCAGCAAAGGCGGGGTAGATGGCTACACCTTC.

The J gene is TRBJ2-7, the V gene TRBV19; 9 bases agree with TRBD2. Losses at the gene ends were 3 bases for V and 0 bases for J; bases not matched to a gene: 3. This CDR3 has 15 amino acids. Germline V gives CDR1 LNHDA, CDR2 SQIVND (reference sequence). The DNA for the CDR3 is TGTGCCAGTAGTATCGGAGCGGGGGGCTCCTACGAGCAGTACTTC. It yields the protein CASSIGAGGSYEQYF.

The rearrangement joins TRBV29-1 to TRBJ2-5, with D possibly being TRBD2 (5 bases). Germline CDR1 reads SQVTM; CDR2 reads ANQGSEA. The V end was cut by 7 bases, the J end by 3 bases, with 21 bases between. The CDR3 contains 15 residues. The chain's CDR3 is CSATRIGLGEETQYF. As DNA, the CDR3 is TGCAGCGCCACTAGAATAGGGCTTGGGGAAGAGACCCAGTACTTC.